The clone carrying this T cell receptor beta chain was observed a handful of times. The antigen is unknown. The sample is drawn from a study of CD8+CD57+ T cells in acquired aplastic anemia. Study background: Sorting CD4+ and CD8+ cells gave DNA averaging about 2.9 ug. Overall study results and limits: The number of CD8+ CDR3 sequences shared by patients and controls was approximately 28.

Looked up from germline, CDR1 is DFQATT and CDR2 is SNEGSKA (reference sequence). The CDR3 runs to 12 residues. Between the trimmed V and J ends, which lost 2 bases and 5 bases, there was a span of 10 bases. By flow cytometry, patients selected for sequencing had shown an expansion of CD8+CD57+ cells. Each patient had severe acquired aplastic anemia. Patients were untreated when blood was sampled. Template material for TCR beta VDJ and CDR3 profiling consisted of genomic DNA. TCRdb analysed the reads with MiXCR anew, one entry per CDR3 protein. The table records around 290,000 distinct CDR3 sequences, under 60% of them present only once.

This sequence joins TRBV20-1 and TRBJ2-7, with D perhaps matching TRBD2 (6 bases). This receptor was obtained from a human donor with aplastic anemia. Input material: sorted CD4+, CD8+, or CD8+CD57+ T cells (not recorded which) from PBMCs. DNA for the CDR3: TGCAGTGCTAGAAGGAGGGACCACGAGCAGTACTTC. It specifies CSARRRDHEQYF.